The sequence of this T cell receptor beta chain was determined in a study of T-cell reconstitution after alpha-beta-depleted transplantation in children. Preparation of the TCRbeta library was carried out with unique molecular identifiers. MiXCR, run by TCRdb on the PCR reads, gives a single entry per CDR3 protein. The sample records fewer than 550,000 distinct CDR3 sequences, around 9.9% being singletons. The CDR3 spans 15 residues. Germline CDR1 and CDR2: DFQATT and SNEGSKA (reference sequence). J lost 2 bases, V lost 5 bases, and 7 bases had no gene match. The source material was PBMCs from the stem cell graft donor, sampled from the stem cell graft. The chain couples TRBV20-1 to TRBJ2-1, with TRBD1 identical over 9 bases. The TCR comes from a human donor who donated a stem cell graft to a child with acute myeloid leukemia. CDR3 sequence: CSALGGQGAYNEQFF. CDR3 nucleotides: TGCAGTGCTTTGGGGGGACAGGGAGCCTACAATGAGCAGTTCTTC.